What follows describes a single T cell receptor beta chain. This record belongs to a study of control samples from healthy donors and cancer patients. Only in-frame clones appear in the TCRdb table, and some are missing; sequencing was by immunoSEQ multiplex PCR. The sample lists about 410,000 clones, about 93% occurring once. The source is a middle-aged man with head and neck cancer. The sample was PBMCs.

The CDR3 sequence is CASSQVSVSDEKLFF. The CDR3 region has the DNA TGCGCCAGCAGCCAAGTTAGCGTGAGCGATGAAAAACTGTTTTTT. This chain uses TRBV4-3 with TRBJ1-4; D is unclear. From germline, CDR1 is LGHNA and CDR2 YSLEER. V was cut by 1 base and J by 6 bases, with 12 bases left in between. CDR3 size: 15 residues.